This T cell receptor (beta chain) was captured in a study of T-cell reconstitution after alpha-beta-depleted transplantation in children. TCRbeta library construction was performed incorporating unique molecular identifiers. TCRdb passed the PCR reads through MiXCR, listing each CDR3 protein once. This sample has about 280,000 distinct CDR3 sequences, with 9.5% to 13% found just once. Study results and caveats: Several hundred rapidly expanded clones from non-depleted graft cells reportedly supplied alpha-beta T cells about two months post-transplant.

From germline, CDR1 is MNHEY and CDR2 SVGEGT. V lost 10 bases and J lost 3, with 12 bases in between. The CDR3 consists of 12 residues. This clonotype was seen ten or more times. Its antigen is as yet unknown. The chain carries TRBV6-2 or TRBV6-3 and TRBJ1-1; D possibly corresponds to TRBD1 (6 bases). Sample: peripheral blood, taken 180 days after TCRalphabeta/CD19-depleted stem cell transplant. The TCR comes from a male patient between 2 and 10 years old who had a stem cell transplant for chronic granulomatous disease, so the T cells may come from the graft donor. CDR3 nucleotides: TGTGCCACCAGGGGAGTCTACACTGAAGCTTTCTTT. It translates to CATRGVYTEAFF.